This TCR beta chain was sequenced in a study of shared clonotypes between healthy human individuals. The assay was immunoSEQ multiplex PCR, and TCRdb's table has in-frame clones only and misses some. The profile shows roughly 1,500,000 clones, 98% of them singletons. The CDR3 is made up of 14 amino acids. Trimming took 3 bases from V and 5 from J, leaving 13 bases between them. Germline loops: CDR1 GTSNPN, CDR2 SVGIG (reference sequence). The specimen was naive CD4+ T cells sorted from blood. The sample's subset: CD45RA+ positively selected. This sequence joins TRBV30 and TRBJ2-2; tentatively, D is TRBD1 (6 bases). The TCR comes from a man aged 25-45 years in good health. As DNA, the CDR3 is TGTGCCTGGAGGACTGGACAGAAGACCGGGGAGCTGTTTTTT. Translation gives CAWRTGQKTGELFF.